Each of the 20 T cell receptor beta chains below was sequenced from the same sample in a study of CD8 T cells in ankylosing spondylitis. TCRdb recomputed calls from the 5' RACE reads with MiXCR, one row per CDR3 protein. The sample comprises about 250,000 distinct CDR3 sequences, more than 15% of which are singletons, and about a third rests with the top ten. Sequenced input: blood, either unsorted or a sorted T cell fraction (not recorded which). These receptors were taken from a male donor with ankylosing spondylitis or in good health (not recorded which).

The chain recombines TRBV12-3 or TRBV12-4 with TRBJ2-7, with TRBD2 identical over 12 bases. Trimming took 3 bases from V and 3 from J; bases not matched to a gene: 12. The CDR3 has 18 residues. CDR3 in amino acids: CASSFQGLAGGSLYEQYF. CDR3 nucleotides: TGTGCCAGCAGTTTTCAGGGGCTAGCGGGAGGGTCCCTCTACGAGCAGTACTTC.

This clonotype was counted between two and nine times. The CDR3 nucleotides read TGTGCCAGCTCACCACTTGGGGAGGAGCAGTTCTTC. It yields the protein CASSPLGEEQFF. The V and J genes are TRBV18 and TRBJ2-1, with D perhaps TRBD2 (5 bases). V shed 1 base and J shed 10 bases, with 8 bases lying between them. The CDR3 is 12 amino acids. In germline, CDR1 is KGHSH, CDR2 LQKENI.

This clonotype showed up just a few times. The genes are TRBV12-3 or TRBV12-4 and TRBJ1-1; possibly TRBD1 for D (5 bases). V dropped 5 bases and J dropped 7 bases, with 11 bases sitting between them. CDR3 length: 12 amino acids. The CDR3: CASSHDSYEAFF. The CDR3 DNA reads TGTGCCAGCAGTCATGACAGCTATGAAGCTTTCTTT.

The V call is TRBV9, the J call TRBJ2-5, with D possibly TRBD1 on 5 matching bases. The CDR3 is 15 residues long. Germline CDR1 SGDLS, CDR2 YYNGEE. V lost 0 bases and J 0 bases, leaving 9 bases between the germline ends. DNA for the CDR3: TGTGCCAGCAGCGTAGGTGACAGAGACCAAGAGACCCAGTACTTC. Its protein is CASSVGDRDQETQYF.

Concerning this clonotype: The junction differs from germline at one of its ends, possibly a read error. The chain combines TRBV7-9 with TRBJ2-7; 7 bases are a match to TRBD2. Germline CDR1 SEHNR, CDR2 FQNEAQ (reference sequence). This CDR3 is 13 amino acids long. This CDR3 reads CASSLAASYEQYF. As DNA, the CDR3 is TGTGCCAGCAGCCTAGCGGCCTCCTACGAGCAGTACTTC. The full variable domain, completed using reference TRBV7-9 and TRBJ2-7, is DTGVSQNPRHKITKRGQNVTFRCDPISEHNRLYWYRQTLGQGPEFLTYFQNEAQLEKSRLLSDRFSAERPKGSFSTLEIQRTEQGDSAMYLCASSLAASYEQYFGPGTRLTVT.

This chain links TRBV5-1 with TRBJ2-1; weak D call: TRBD2 (6 bases). The CDR3 contains 17 residues. Germline CDR1 is SGHRS and CDR2 is YFSETQ. Trimming took 0 bases from V and 6 from J, leaving 19 bases between them. CDR3 sequence: CASSLEWAAQAGNEQFF. As DNA, the CDR3 is TGCGCCAGCAGCTTGGAGTGGGCGGCTCAAGCGGGCAATGAGCAGTTCTTC.

This clonotype was found a few times. The chain has TRBV7-9 and TRBJ1-5, with D uncertain. V lost 6 bases and J lost 2, with 11 bases in between. The CDR3 extends over 14 amino acids. Germline CDR1 and CDR2: SEHNR and FQNEAQ (reference sequence). This chain's CDR3 is CASSGGYGNQPQHF. Here the CDR3 DNA reads TGTGCCAGCAGTGGAGGGTACGGCAATCAGCCCCAGCATTTT.

There are many counts of this clonotype. J is TRBJ2-7 and V is TRBV20-1, with 7 bases fitting TRBD2. This CDR3 comprises 13 residues. Germline V gene lookup returns CDR1 DFQATT and CDR2 SNEGSKA (reference sequence). With 1 base clipped from V and 3 bases from J, the junction kept 3 bases outside the gene matches. The CDR3 here is CSARGTSDYEQYF. CDR3 DNA sequence: TGCAGTGCTAGAGGTACTAGCGACTACGAGCAGTACTTC.

This chain's CDR3 is CAWSEGANTEAFF. The CDR3 DNA is TGTGCCTGGAGTGAGGGGGCGAACACTGAAGCTTTCTTT. V and J are TRBV30 and TRBJ1-1; 7 nucleotides line up with TRBD1. Germline CDR1 and CDR2: GTSNPN and SVGIG (reference sequence). The CDR3 runs to 13 residues. Germline trimming cut 1 base from V and 1 base from J; bases unmatched to any gene: 0.

The genes are TRBV5-6 and TRBJ2-1; no definite D call. CDR1 SGHDT and CDR2 YYEEEE come from the germline V gene. V was shortened by 1 base and J by 4 bases, with 9 bases between the two germline ends. CDR3 length: 14 amino acids. CDR3 in amino acids: CASSLTALYNEQFF. CDR3 nucleotide sequence: TGTGCCAGCAGCTTGACAGCCCTATACAATGAGCAGTTCTTC.

CDR3 amino acids: CASSLSPDRDEQYF. The CDR3 region has the DNA TGTGCCAGCAGCTTAAGCCCGGACAGGGACGAGCAGTACTTC. The chain couples TRBV7-9 to TRBJ2-7, with 8 positions matching TRBD1. Trimming cost V 2 bases and J 5 bases; bases outside gene matches: 5. The CDR3 covers 14 residues. Germline V CDR1 and CDR2: SEHNR, FQNEAQ (reference sequence).

This clonotype was seen ten or more times. The V call is TRBV20-1, the J call TRBJ2-7; D remains ambiguous. Trimming pared 3 bases from V and 2 bases from J, leaving 8 bases between. Germline lookup yields CDR1 DFQATT and CDR2 SNEGSKA (reference sequence). This CDR3 spans 12 amino acids. The DNA for the CDR3 is TGCAGTGCTAGCGACATCGCCTACGAGCAGTACTTC. It specifies CSASDIAYEQYF.

This clonotype was counted a few times. The V and J genes are TRBV27 and TRBJ2-4, with D hard to call. Germline values: CDR1 MNHEY, CDR2 SMNVEV (reference sequence). This CDR3 region has 13 residues. With 5 bases removed from V and 8 bases from J, the gap between germline ends came to 13 bases. DNA for the CDR3: TGTGCCAGCAGTCCACTCGGGTTGGACATTCAGTACTTC. This translates into CASSPLGLDIQYF.

This chain uses TRBV5-6 with TRBJ2-5; D tentatively fits TRBD1 or TRBD2 (5 bases each). Trimming cost V 3 bases and J 1 base, with 7 bases left between them. This CDR3 has 13 amino acids. CDR1 is SGHDT, CDR2 YYEEEE, per germline. CDR3 region: CASSWGTQETQYF. As DNA, the CDR3 is TGTGCCAGCAGCTGGGGGACCCAAGAGACCCAGTACTTC.

Ten or more counts support this clonotype. V is TRBV5-1 and J is TRBJ2-1, with TRBD2 matching over 9 bases. The ends lost 4 bases at V and 1 base at J; junction bases unmatched: 9. This CDR3 has 17 amino acids. Germline lookup yields CDR1 SGHRS and CDR2 YFSETQ. The CDR3 loop is CASSATSGKWSYNEQFF. CDR3 nucleotides: TGCGCCAGCAGCGCGACTAGCGGAAAGTGGTCCTACAATGAGCAGTTCTTC.

The chain uses TRBV5-6 and TRBJ2-7; 7 bases match TRBD1. CDR3 size: 14 residues. CDR1 SGHDT and CDR2 YYEEEE come from the germline V gene. V was clipped by 0 bases and J by 3 bases; unmatched bases: 3. The CDR3 reads CASSLAGQNYEQYF. The CDR3 coding sequence is TGTGCCAGCAGCTTGGCGGGACAGAACTACGAGCAGTACTTC.

The gene calls are TRBV18 and TRBJ2-1, with TRBD2 matching over 9 bases. The CDR3 extends over 16 amino acids. Germline CDR1 KGHSH, CDR2 LQKENI. The junction had 7 bases not matched to a gene; V was cut back by 5 bases and J by 2 bases. As DNA, the CDR3 is TGTGCCAGCTCATTTCAAGCGGGAGGAACCTACAATGAGCAGTTCTTC. It specifies CASSFQAGGTYNEQFF.

In this sample, this clonotype turned up many times. V usage is TRBV4-3 and J usage is TRBJ2-2; either TRBD1 or TRBD2 may fit D (5 bases each). There are 12 residues in the CDR3. Deletions cut 6 bases from V and 6 bases from J, with 8 bases between. Germline assignment: CDR1 LGHNA and CDR2 YSLEER. Here the CDR3 reads CASRRGPGELFF. The CDR3 DNA is TGCGCCAGCAGGAGGGGACCCGGGGAGCTGTTTTTT.

This clonotype was picked up a small number of times. This chain joins TRBV29-1 and TRBJ2-5, with 8 positions matching TRBD2. The junction had 11 bases not matched to a gene; V was cut back by 0 bases and J by 2 bases. In germline, CDR1 is SQVTM, CDR2 ANQGSEA. The CDR3 consists of 17 residues. CDR3 sequence (DNA): TGCAGCGTTGAAGATCTTCGGCGGGAGGCCCTACAAGAGACCCAGTACTTC. Its protein product is CSVEDLRREALQETQYF.

This clonotype has a single count. A read error may explain this, as a much larger clone is one base away. V and J are TRBV5-5 and TRBJ2-2; no definite D call. The CDR3 consists of 12 residues. CDR1 and CDR2 (germline): SGHKS, YYEKEE (reference sequence). The CDR3: CARSLWSGELFF. CDR3 nucleotide sequence: TGTGCCAGAAGCTTGTGGTCCGGGGAGCTGTTTTTT.